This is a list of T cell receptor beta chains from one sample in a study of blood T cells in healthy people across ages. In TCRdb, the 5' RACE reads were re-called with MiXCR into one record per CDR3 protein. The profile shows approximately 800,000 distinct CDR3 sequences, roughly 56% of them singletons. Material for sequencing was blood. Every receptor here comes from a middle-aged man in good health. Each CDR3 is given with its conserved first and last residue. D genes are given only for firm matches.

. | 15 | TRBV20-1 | CSASPAGGGNTEAFF
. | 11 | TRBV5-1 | CASSSSYGYTF
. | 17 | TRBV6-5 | CASSYGEGSRSHNEQFF
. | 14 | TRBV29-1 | CSGDGTDLEGEQFF
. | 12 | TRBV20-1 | CSARVAANEQFF
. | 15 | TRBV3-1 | CASSQGPLGDYGYTF
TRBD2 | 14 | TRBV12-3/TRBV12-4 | CASRTSGRPGEQFF
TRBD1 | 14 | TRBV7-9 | CASLWDREANIQYF
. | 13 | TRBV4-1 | CASSQRLTYGYTF
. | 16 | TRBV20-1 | CSARMGTGNLEQPQHF
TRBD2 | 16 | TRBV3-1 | CAGSQGTSGSTGELFF
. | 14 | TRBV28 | CASSERDLEREQYF
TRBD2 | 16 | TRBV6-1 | CASKKSGGSSYNEQFF
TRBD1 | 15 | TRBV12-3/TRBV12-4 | CASREQGRSYNEQFF
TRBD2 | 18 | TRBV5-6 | CASSWGNGIAGVANEQYF
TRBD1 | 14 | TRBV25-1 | CASSEWDRGTEAFF
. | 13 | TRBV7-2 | CASSWRDRDTQYF
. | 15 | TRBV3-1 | CASSQELLRGDEQYF
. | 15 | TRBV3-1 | CASSQDSARWDTQYF
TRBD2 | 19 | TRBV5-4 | CASSRSPSVRGDGRETQYF
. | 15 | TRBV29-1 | CSVEAAQGLHNEQFF
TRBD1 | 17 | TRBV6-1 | CASSPWDRGRVDYGYTF
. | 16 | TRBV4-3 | CASSQEVAVNNYGYTF
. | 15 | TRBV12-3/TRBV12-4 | CASSLLVGADYGYTF
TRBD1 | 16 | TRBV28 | CASSRMGTGNYNEQFF
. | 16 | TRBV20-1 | CSARVGGVNHGDTQYF
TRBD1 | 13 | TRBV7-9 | CASSADRDQPQHF
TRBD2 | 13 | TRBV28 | CASRPQAGGKKYF
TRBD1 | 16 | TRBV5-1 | CASSSDPARGTDTQYF
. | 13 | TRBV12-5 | CASGNPLVDTQYF
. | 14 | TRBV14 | CASSQSSYYTEAFF
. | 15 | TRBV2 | CATNSGVITYNEQFF
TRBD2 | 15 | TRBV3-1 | CASSQVTSGKETQYF
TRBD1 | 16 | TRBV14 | CASSPGQGLAKNIQYF
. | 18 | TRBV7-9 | CASSLDPTARPTNEKLFF
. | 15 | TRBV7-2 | CASSPVGGTNEKLFF
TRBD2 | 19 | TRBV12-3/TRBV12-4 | CASSLTGTSGTSSYNEQFF
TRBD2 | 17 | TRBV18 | CASSPNAPSGGSYEQYF
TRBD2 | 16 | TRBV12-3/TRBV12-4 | CASSSQMTSGPYEQYF
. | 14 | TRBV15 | CATKQEASTDTQYF
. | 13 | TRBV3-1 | CASSQPGQQPQHF
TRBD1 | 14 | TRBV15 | CATSRDRGTDTQYF
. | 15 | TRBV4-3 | CASSQGRGKGYEQYF
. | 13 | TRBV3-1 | CASSRGRGTEAFF
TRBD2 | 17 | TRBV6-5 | CASSSLPGLTNTGELFF
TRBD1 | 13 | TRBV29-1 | CSAGTGTNTEAFF
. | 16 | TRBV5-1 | CASSLAAEGHQETQYF
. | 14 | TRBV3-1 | CASSIKGLSDTQYF